Below, 28 T cell receptor beta chains from the same sample are listed, as sequenced in a study of T cell responses to AZD1222 COVID-19 vaccine (dated by TCRdb to the early 2020s). To prepare the library, the immunoSEQ multiplex PCR assay was applied. The table comes from immuneACCESS by way of TCRdb, which keeps in-frame sequences with V and J called. Part of the clones is missing from these tables; in studies checked, under half for an unresolved V gene and the rest for unknown reasons. This sample has tens of thousands of clones in its table, and approximately 90% of those were observed once. Of the sample, about 31% falls within the top ten clones. The time point label of this sample denotes: baseline before first vaccination. Sample: peripheral blood, taken on day 0 of AZD1222 vaccination. The receptors originated from an adult in good health.

This chain uses TRBV29-1 with TRBJ2-6; the D gene is possibly TRBD2 (5 bases). Trimming cost V 4 bases and J 0 bases, with 10 bases left between them. The CDR3 is made up of 15 amino acids. Germline CDR1 is SQVTM and CDR2 is ANQGSEA. The CDR3 loop is CSVGARGSGANVLTF. CDR3 sequence (DNA): TGCAGCGTTGGGGCCCGGGGCTCTGGGGCCAACGTCCTGACTTTC.

The V gene is TRBV6-4, the J gene TRBJ2-3, with TRBD2 matching over 7 bases. The germline gives CDR1 MRHNA, CDR2 SNTAGT. The CDR3 runs to 15 residues. J was trimmed by 4 bases and V by 2 bases; bases with no gene match: 6. CDR3 sequence (DNA): TGTGCCAGCAGTGACGCTGCGGGAGCGGCAGATACGCAGTATTTT. Encoded protein: CASSDAAGAADTQYF.

The chain employs TRBV11-2 and TRBJ1-2; TRBD1 is a possible D gene (5 bases). Deletions cut 7 bases from V and 2 bases from J, with 8 bases between. Germline V CDR1 and CDR2: SGHAT, FQNNGV. The CDR3 covers 12 residues. CDR3 sequence (DNA): TGTGCCAGCACCCCAGGGAACTATGGCTACACCTTC. It codes for CASTPGNYGYTF.

The chain is built from TRBV18 and TRBJ2-5; no clear D. Deletions cut 3 bases from V and 0 bases from J, with 5 bases between. Per germline, CDR1 KGHSH and CDR2 LQKENI. The length of the CDR3 is 13 residues. The CDR3 bases are TGTGCCAGCTCACCCCAATACCAAGAGACCCAGTACTTC. Its translation is CASSPQYQETQYF.

CDR3 coding DNA: TGTGCCAGCAGCTTTTTGACAAATAGCAATCAGCCCCAGCATTTT. Translation gives CASSFLTNSNQPQHF. V usage is TRBV5-6 and J usage is TRBJ1-5; D uncertain. V was pared by 2 bases and J by 0 bases, with 9 bases between. Germline CDR1 is SGHDT and CDR2 is YYEEEE. The CDR3 length is 15 residues.

The rearrangement uses TRBV11-3 and TRBJ2-3; D perhaps matches TRBD2 (5 bases). CDR3 length: 14 residues. Trimming shortened V by 1 base and J by 3 bases, and 8 bases separated the two germline ends. The V gene's germline CDR1 is SGHNT and CDR2 YENEEA. The CDR3 sequence: CASSLGGGTDTQYF. In nucleotides, the CDR3 is TGTGCCAGCAGCTTAGGAGGAGGAACAGATACGCAGTATTTT.

The chain is built from TRBV9 and TRBJ2-5; D uncertain. In germline, CDR1 is SGDLS, CDR2 YYNGEE. Trimming left V 4 bases short and J 5 bases short, with 12 bases between. This CDR3 spans 13 amino acids. The DNA of the CDR3 is TGTGCCAGCAGCTTTACAGATTCGGAGACCCAGTACTTC. As protein: CASSFTDSETQYF.

V usage is TRBV7-2 and J usage is TRBJ1-5; D gene ambiguous. This CDR3 comprises 15 residues. Trimming pared 2 bases from V and 0 bases from J, leaving 8 bases between. CDR1 is SGHTA and CDR2 is FQGNSA in the germline V gene. CDR3 protein: CASSLKGYSNQPQHF. DNA for the CDR3: TGTGCCAGCAGCTTAAAGGGCTATAGCAATCAGCCCCAGCATTTT.

The chain uses TRBV30 and TRBJ2-7; 8 nucleotides agree with TRBD2. Unmatched junction bases numbered 13, after V lost 0 bases and J lost 3 bases. There are 17 residues in the CDR3. The germline V gene encodes CDR1 GTSNPN and CDR2 SVGIG (reference sequence). The CDR3 sequence is CAWSVMEREGGLYEQYF. The CDR3 nucleotides read TGTGCCTGGAGTGTAATGGAACGGGAGGGGGGGCTCTACGAGCAGTACTTC.

This clone came up once. The chain recombines TRBV12-3 or TRBV12-4 with TRBJ2-2, with TRBD1 as a possible D gene (5 bases). This CDR3 spans 13 amino acids. Trimming took off 3 bases at V and 5 bases at J, with 7 bases between the two ends. The CDR3 nucleotides read TGTGCCAGCAGTTTCGCAGGGACCGGGGAGCTGTTTTTT. This gives the protein CASSFAGTGELFF.

V is TRBV7-3 and J is TRBJ2-5; D gene unclear. This CDR3 is built from 14 residues. V was trimmed by 2 bases and J by 2 bases, leaving 9 bases between them. Germline V gives CDR1 SGHTA, CDR2 FQGTGA. CDR3 sequence: CASSLSGSQETQYF. DNA for the CDR3: TGTGCCAGCAGCTTATCGGGCAGTCAAGAGACCCAGTACTTC. Complete variable domain (other parts from reference TRBV7-3 and TRBJ2-5): GAGVSQTPSNKVTEKGKYVELRCDPISGHTALYWYRQSLGQGPEFLIYFQGTGAADDSGLPNDRFFAVRPEGSVSTLKIQRTERGDSAVYLCASSLSGSQETQYFGPGTRLLVL.

The chain has TRBV3-1 (or the pseudogene TRBV3-2) and TRBJ2-1; D remains unclear. Germline CDR1 and CDR2: LGHDT and YNNKEL (reference sequence). The CDR3 has 13 residues. The V gene lost 1 base and the J gene lost 4 bases, with 5 bases spanning the gap. CDR3 residues: CASSQGAYNEQFF. DNA of the CDR3: TGTGCCAGCAGCCAAGGTGCATACAATGAGCAGTTCTTC.

The gene calls are TRBV6-1 and TRBJ1-6; maybe TRBD1 (5 bases). Per the germline V gene, CDR1 is MNHNS and CDR2 is SASEGT. CDR3 length equals 17 residues. V was shortened by 0 bases and J by 7 bases, with 16 bases between the two germline ends. The CDR3 DNA reads as TGTGCCAGCAGTGAAGCGCTTCAAGGGGCGCGGAATTCACCCCTCCACTTT. Protein: CASSEALQGARNSPLHF.

This clone was observed a few times. This chain uses TRBV6-6 with TRBJ1-1, with D unclear. There are 14 residues in the CDR3. Germline CDR1 is MNHNY and CDR2 is SVGAGI (reference sequence). Trimming shortened V by 4 bases and J by 1 base, and 10 bases separated the two germline ends. The CDR3 region has the DNA TGTGCCAGCAGTTTCACAGTCAAGAACACTGAAGCTTTCTTT. This gives the protein CASSFTVKNTEAFF.

The V call is TRBV7-6, the J call TRBJ2-2; no reliable D call. Germline loops: CDR1 SGHVS, CDR2 FNYEAQ. CDR3 length: 12 amino acids. Trimming shortened V by 10 bases and J by 7 bases, and 13 bases separated the two germline ends. The CDR3 is CATKEWGGELFF. In DNA form, the CDR3 reads TGTGCCACCAAAGAGTGGGGCGGGGAGCTGTTTTTT.

The V gene is TRBV19, the J gene TRBJ1-5; possible D gene TRBD1, 6 bases. V lost 7 bases and J lost 7, with 17 bases in between. CDR3 length equals 14 residues. Germline CDR1 LNHDA, CDR2 SQIVND (reference sequence). CDR3 sequence reads: CASIPKGGSQPQHF. The CDR3 DNA follows: TGTGCCAGTATTCCCAAGGGGGGGTCCCAGCCCCAGCATTTT.

This clone was counted only a few times. This sequence joins TRBV4-1 and TRBJ2-5; TRBD1 matches 11 bases. CDR1 and CDR2 from the germline V gene are MGHRA and YSYEKL. Trimming removed 3 bases from V and 4 bases from J; junction bases left unmatched: 7. There are 16 residues in the CDR3. DNA for the CDR3: TGCGCCAGCAGCCAGAAGGACAGGGGGCTTCGAGAGACCCAGTACTTC. Translating it yields CASSQKDRGLRETQYF.

Regarding this clone: One end of the junction is discordant with germline, which a read error may explain. The V call is TRBV3-1 (or the pseudogene TRBV3-2), the J call TRBJ1-2; the D is unclear. Germline V gene data show CDR1 as LGHDT and CDR2 as YNNKEL (reference sequence). The CDR3 totals 8 residues. The CDR3 here is CASSQGYF. The DNA of the CDR3 is TGTGCCAGCAGCCAAGGATATTTC.

This chain joins TRBV6-5 and TRBJ2-1; D might be TRBD1 or TRBD2, each matching 5 bases. The CDR3 covers 11 residues. The germline CDR1 and CDR2 sequences are MNHEY and SVGAGI. V was pared by 9 bases and J by 9 bases, with 12 bases between. The CDR3 reads CASRRGSEQFF. The CDR3 nucleotides read TGTGCCAGTCGCCGGGGCTCTGAGCAGTTCTTC.

The chain combines TRBV2 with TRBJ2-1; 9 positions match TRBD2. The CDR3 is 15 amino acids. The V gene end was trimmed by 5 bases and the J gene end by 5 bases; junction bases not matched to a gene: 7. Germline V gene data show CDR1 as SNHLY and CDR2 as FYNNEI. DNA for the CDR3: TGTGCCAGCAGTAGATTAGCGGGAGTTAACAATGAGCAGTTCTTC. It yields the protein CASSRLAGVNNEQFF. The variable domain in full, completed from reference TRBV2 and TRBJ2-1, reads EPEVTQTPSHQVTQMGQEVILRCVPISNHLYFYWYRQILGQKVEFLVSFYNNEISEKSEIFDDQFSVERPDGSNFTLKIRSTKLEDSAMYFCASSRLAGVNNEQFFGPGTRLTVL.

About this clone: A junction end diverges from the germline sequence, so it may reflect a read error. The chain has TRBV28 and TRBJ1-3; 8 bases fit TRBD1. The CDR3 spans 11 residues. Germline V gene data show CDR1 as MDHEN and CDR2 as SYDVKM. The CDR3 is CASRAGRDRFF. CDR3 nucleotide sequence: TGTGCCAGCAGGGCGGGCCGGGACAGGTTTTTT.

The chain couples TRBV5-1 to TRBJ2-3; D tentatively reads TRBD1 or TRBD2 (5 bases each). Trimming cost V 7 bases and J 4 bases, with 16 bases left between them. Germline V gives CDR1 SGHRS, CDR2 YFSETQ. The CDR3 covers 14 residues. The CDR3 nucleotides read TGCGCCAGCTGGCGAGGGGAAGGGCCAGATACGCAGTATTTT. Translated: CASWRGEGPDTQYF.

This rearrangement joins TRBV11-2 to TRBJ1-4; TRBD1 matches at 9 bases. This CDR3 spans 14 amino acids. After removal of 5 bases from V and 5 bases from J, the junction contained 3 bases not matched to a gene. Germline-derived CDR1 and CDR2 are SGHAT and FQNNGV. The CDR3 sequence: CASSRGTGNEKLFF. CDR3 nucleotide sequence: TGTGCCAGCAGCCGAGGGACAGGGAATGAAAAACTGTTTTTT.

The V and J genes are TRBV1 and TRBJ1-5; TRBD1 is taken as the D call from the table, unchecked against the DNA. TRBV1 is labeled a pseudogene. CDR3 length: 19 amino acids. The CDR3 coding sequence is TGCACCAGCAGCCAAGTCCCAACTTTCCGGACAGGTTCGGGACAGCCCCAGCATTTT. This translates into CTSSQVPTFRTGSGQPQHF.

The V and J genes are TRBV19 and TRBJ1-1; 12 positions agree with TRBD1. J gave up 5 bases and V 4 bases, and 8 bases lay outside the gene matches. Germline values: CDR1 LNHDA, CDR2 SQIVND (reference sequence). The length of the CDR3 is 16 residues. The CDR3 spells CASSTGQGARGTEAFF. The CDR3 DNA follows: TGTGCCAGTAGTACGGGACAGGGGGCCAGGGGGACTGAAGCTTTCTTT.

V is TRBV5-1 and J is TRBJ2-7; TRBD2 agrees at 12 bases. The junction had 10 bases not matched to a gene; V was cut back by 7 bases and J by 2 bases. This CDR3 has 16 amino acids. CDR1 and CDR2 from the germline V gene are SGHRS and YFSETQ. For the CDR3, the DNA is TGCGCCAGCTCCCTCGGGACTAGCGGGCCCGCCTACGAGCAGTACTTC. Protein sequence: CASSLGTSGPAYEQYF.

The J gene is TRBJ2-2, the V gene TRBV28; D unresolved. The CDR3 is made up of 14 amino acids. Per the germline V gene, CDR1 is MDHEN and CDR2 is SYDVKM. V lost 7 bases, J lost 3 bases, and 12 bases lay in between. The chain's CDR3 is CASKPGGDTGELFF. CDR3 nucleotide sequence: TGTGCCAGCAAACCTGGCGGAGACACCGGGGAGCTGTTTTTT. Complete variable domain (other parts from reference TRBV28 and TRBJ2-2): DVKVTQSSRYLVKRTGEKVFLECVQDMDHENMFWYRQDPGLGLRLIYFSYDVKMKEKGDIPEGYSVSREKKERFSLILESASTNQTSMYLCASKPGGDTGELFFGEGSRLTVL.

This chain links TRBV5-1 with TRBJ2-3; D gene unclear. This CDR3 region has 12 residues. V lost 0 bases and J 6 bases, leaving 5 bases between the germline ends. Germline V gene data show CDR1 as SGHRS and CDR2 as YFSETQ. For the CDR3, the DNA is TGCGCCAGCAGCTTGGATAGGGATACGCAGTATTTT. Translated: CASSLDRDTQYF.